What follows describes a single T cell receptor beta chain. There are a few counts of this clone. There is no known antigen for this receptor. No base qualities exist here, and no much larger clone lies one base off it. Receptor libraries were prepared by the immunoSEQ multiplex PCR assay. The multiplex PCR relied on a mix of 60 forward primers for TCR Vbeta segments and 13 reverse primers for TCR Jbeta segments. Amplification of the CDR3 region of rearranged TCR beta genes was performed with a multiplex PCR assay on genomic DNA. The Illumina HiSeq System was used to sequence the amplified TCR beta libraries as 87-base-pair reads. Regarding the original processing steps: Across the roughly 700 repertoires, a later analysis counted roughly 84 million unique TCR beta chains, about 10 million of which were shared by at least two donors. A nearest-neighbor algorithm error-corrected the raw reads and collapsed the reads into unique sequences, merging closely related sequences to remove PCR and sequencing errors. CDR3 sequences were aligned to IMGT reference sequences to assign V, D and J gene segments. Each retained sequence needed at least a six-nucleotide match to both a V gene segment and a J gene segment. A rearrangement counted as productive if the CDR3 had no stop codons and remained in frame with V and J, and every other rearrangement counted as non-productive. Following IMGT convention, CDR3 was defined as the stretch from the second conserved V-encoded cysteine up to the conserved J-encoded phenylalanine. The earlier analysis of about 610 of the donors excluded sequences that lacked an unambiguous match to a single V gene segment. An earlier analysis of 587 of the donors classified V segments as functional when productive rearrangements were above 56.7% and as segregating when the standard deviation between donors was above 5%. A statistical classification framework was developed to diagnose cytomegalovirus status using the catalog of TCR beta chain sequences. V and J gene assignment, in a later analysis, came from comparing TCR nucleotide sequences with IMGT/GENE-DB human TR gene sequences. The TCRdist pipeline was used in a later analysis to assign CDR3 sequences and most-parsimonious VDJ recombination scenarios. In a later analysis, each TCR beta chain was defined by its CDR3 amino acid sequence together with its V-gene family, and reads without a unique V-gene family were excluded. To address suspected cross-contamination and a sequencing artifact, a later analysis removed approximately 590 highly shared, low-generation-probability nucleotide sequences. A later analysis calculated a clonal expansion index for each public chain from normalized within-repertoire ranks of inferred template counts. Generation probabilities in a later analysis came from a VDJ recombination model fitted to out-of-frame rearrangements, and those results were checked against IGoR. In a later analysis, TCR-TCR, TCR-HLA and TCR-CMV co-occurrence was scored with hypergeometric tests, and a repertoire-size bias correction was applied to TCR pairs. In a later analysis, false discovery rates were estimated by permuting HLA or CMV assignments 20 times. In a later analysis, co-occurring TCRs were grouped using DBSCAN, with TCRdist sequence similarity added in when clustering inside HLA-allele-positive subsets. Repertoires with fewer than 30,000 or more than 120,000 public chains were left out of co-occurrence clustering, as were a handful of repertoires with anomalous nucleotide sharing. This is the immuneACCESS table as TCRdb keeps it, with only in-frame sequences that have V and J called. A part of the clones is gone; compared with another copy, unresolved V genes explain less than half, and the rest is unexplained. V and J calls and clone size follow that table, whereas D and trimming were derived from the DNA. Here the sample has 180,000 or so clones; 65% to 85% occur a single time. The top ten clonotypes cover 4.5% to 5.5% of the sample.

The cohort was made up of approximately 670 healthy bone marrow donors. Cohort members were all nominally healthy when sampled, although unrecorded immune exposures were likely present. The donor was CMV seropositive and was included in the group of 250 to 300 seropositive cohort members. A peripheral blood sample was collected from each donor, and TCR beta sequencing was performed on peripheral blood mononuclear cells. The Qiagen DNeasy Blood Extraction Kit was used to extract genomic DNA from the blood cell samples. The sample is drawn from a study of cytomegalovirus exposure and HLA in healthy donors (dated by TCRdb to between 2016 and 2019). About the investigation overall: According to an earlier analysis of several hundred of the donors, some 180 million T cells yielded roughly 110 million unique TCR beta sequences and 276 Gb of sequence data. Around 300 gigabases of sequencing data and tens of millions of unique TCR sequences were included in an early release covering around 650 HLA-typed donors. Among the approximately 420 genotyped donors, approximately 82% belonged to the genetic ancestry cluster associated with self-reported Caucasian donors. The study aimed to test whether cataloging public T cell receptors could reveal signatures of past pathogen exposure. Using immunosequencing, the study profiled T cell repertoires from approximately 700 subjects and related those repertoires to cytomegalovirus serostatus. Besides the first cohort of some 670 subjects, a separate validation cohort made up of roughly 120 different subjects was used. To predict cytomegalovirus infection status, the study combined high-throughput TCR immunosequencing, statistical association of individual TCRs with disease status, and machine learning. To study patterns of TCR occurrence, a later analysis re-analyzed previously published TCR beta repertoires from around 700 donors and added high-resolution HLA genotyping. Rather than drawing on any new phenotypic data, the later analysis identified candidate immune exposures from TCR beta sequences and the way those sequences occurred across donors. An earlier analysis of 500 to 750 of the donors applied high-throughput TCR beta sequencing to assess whether each TCR beta V gene segment acted as functional or pseudogenic. Donor age, sex, ethnicity and CMV serostatus were compiled alongside the repertoire data. A later genetic analysis took genome-wide SNP genotypes for about 55% of the 666 donors and used that subset as a discovery cohort. Every discovery cohort repertoire had been produced on one sequencing platform. Class I and class II HLA loci were covered by the typing at four-digit resolution. The number of donors typed differed by locus, with about 629-640 for A, B, C, DRB1 and DQB1, more than 500 for DQA1, nearly 610 for DPA1, and around 430 for DPB1. Roughly five DR-DQ haplotypes were treated as single units for association and clustering because of strong linkage in the cohort. On average, about 240,000 unique TCR beta nucleotide sequences were sequenced per donor among 350 to 400 genotyped donors of the cohort, with around 19% of those sequences being non-productive. Study-level results and caveats: In a later genetic analysis, a missense DCLRE1C variant was associated with V-gene and J-gene trimming of TCR beta chains, and the association was replicated in an independent cohort. While some public TCRs were present in many individuals, most TCR sequences turned up only very rarely across donors. In a later analysis, some 17,000 TCR beta sequences were associated with specific HLA alleles at a false discovery rate of 0.05. A later analysis found that most CMV-associated TCR beta chains appeared HLA-restricted, with HLA associations seemingly driven largely by CMV exposure. A later analysis reported that several top co-occurrence clusters appeared linked to parvovirus B19, influenza, CMV and Epstein-Barr virus. Because counts were too low, around 18 rarely observed V segments, including chromosome 9 orphons, were left out of the earlier analysis of some 600 of the donors. The classifier was reported to diagnose cytomegalovirus status with high specificity and sensitivity in both the original and validation cohorts. The study gave a list of some 150 TCR beta chains associated with cytomegalovirus. Linkage disequilibrium might explain the correlated functional status among segregating V segments, but an unknown experimental factor could not be ruled out. Strong co-occurrence of HLA alleles, especially DR and DQ, made assigning TCR associations to individual alleles difficult. A cluster of highly shared sequence variants was judged likely to be a technical artifact of the sequencing pipeline. Compared with the 666-donor mean, donors in an Asian-associated ancestry cluster had fewer N-insertions in productive TCRs, according to a later genetic analysis. A further reported finding was that TCR beta sequences accurately predicted the HLA-A and HLA-B alleles for most subjects in the first cohort. Presence/absence analyses assumed roughly uniform sequencing depth across donors, an assumption that may not hold. In this cohort, only TCR beta chains were sequenced, and detectable features were limited by the absence of alpha or paired-chain data. Because HLA typing was missing for some donors at each locus, association tests included only the typed subset. The authors suggested that the approach could potentially be generalized to other disease states and immunological phenotypes. Three of the identified cytomegalovirus-associated TCR beta chains were confirmed in vitro to be specific for cytomegalovirus antigens. In a later analysis, HLA-associated TCR beta chains were found to be more clonally expanded and to have lower generation probabilities than equally common non-associated chains. In an earlier analysis of approximately 600 of the donors, most TCR beta V segments were observed in productive rearrangements about 87% or about 30% of the time, broadly matching IMGT annotations. Immune exposure information for the cohort was limited to CMV serostatus. A later analysis found that TCR association rates varied across HLA loci, with DRB1 alleles showing the most associated TCRs and HLA-C alleles the fewest.

Material for sequencing was PBMCs. This clonotype was sampled from a woman aged 50 to 60 in good health and CMV-seropositive.

This receptor has the CDR3 CAISSDRDGLNYGYTF. The nucleotide sequence reads TGTGCCATCAGCTCCGACAGGGATGGTTTAAACTATGGCTACACCTTC. The chain is encoded by TRBV10-3 joined to TRBJ1-2; 7 bases in the junction line up with TRBD1. CDR1 and CDR2 are read off the germline V gene as ENHRY and SYGVKD. Compared with germline, V lacks 6 bases and J lacks 2 bases; bases without a gene match: 12. The CDR3 numbers 16 residues from cysteine through phenylalanine. The entry retains the CDR3 DNA only, 48 bases that are in frame from base 1.